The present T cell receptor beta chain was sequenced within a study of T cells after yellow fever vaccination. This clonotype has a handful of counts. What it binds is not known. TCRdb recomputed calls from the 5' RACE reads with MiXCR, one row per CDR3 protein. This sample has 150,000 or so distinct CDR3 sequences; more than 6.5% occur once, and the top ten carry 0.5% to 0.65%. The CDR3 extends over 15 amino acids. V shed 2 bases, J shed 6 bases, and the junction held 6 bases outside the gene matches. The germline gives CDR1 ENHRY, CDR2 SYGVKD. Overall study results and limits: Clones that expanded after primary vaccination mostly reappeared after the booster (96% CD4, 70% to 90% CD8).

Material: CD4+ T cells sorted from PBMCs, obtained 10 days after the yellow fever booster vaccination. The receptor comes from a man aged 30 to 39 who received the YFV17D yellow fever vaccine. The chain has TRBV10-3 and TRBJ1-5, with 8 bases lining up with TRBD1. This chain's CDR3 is CAISEQTGAGQPQHF. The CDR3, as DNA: TGTGCCATCAGTGAGCAGACAGGGGCCGGTCAGCCCCAGCATTTT.